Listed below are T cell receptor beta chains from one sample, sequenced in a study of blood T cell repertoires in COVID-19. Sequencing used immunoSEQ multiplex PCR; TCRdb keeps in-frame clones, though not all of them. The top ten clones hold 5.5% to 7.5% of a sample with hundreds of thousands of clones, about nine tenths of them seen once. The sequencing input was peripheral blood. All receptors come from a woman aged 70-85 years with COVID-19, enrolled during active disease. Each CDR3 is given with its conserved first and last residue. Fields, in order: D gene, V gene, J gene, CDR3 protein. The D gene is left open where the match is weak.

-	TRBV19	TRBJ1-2	CASARDGGYGYTF
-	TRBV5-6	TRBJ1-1	CASSPTGNTEAFF
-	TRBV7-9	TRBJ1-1	CASSLSETEAFF
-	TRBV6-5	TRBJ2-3	CASSSNGLPNTDTQYF
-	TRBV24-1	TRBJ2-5	CATSDEGPTQYF
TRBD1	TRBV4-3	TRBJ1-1	CASSQETGGNTEAFF
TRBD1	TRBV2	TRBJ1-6	CASSSGTGYSPLHF
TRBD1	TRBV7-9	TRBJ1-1	CASSPRTGSTEAFF
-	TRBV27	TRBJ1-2	CASSPGRSYGYTF
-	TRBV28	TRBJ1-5	CASSPGNQPQHF
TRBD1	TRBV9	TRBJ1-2	CASSFRDRDYGYTF
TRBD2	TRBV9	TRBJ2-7	CASSVSLTSGAGEQYF
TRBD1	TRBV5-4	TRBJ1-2	CASSPQGAYGYTF
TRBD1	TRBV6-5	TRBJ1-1	CASRVQGAEAFF
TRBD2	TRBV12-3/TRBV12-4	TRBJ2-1	CASSLRAGFEQFF
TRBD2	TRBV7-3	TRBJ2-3	CASSSGGGSRTDTQYF
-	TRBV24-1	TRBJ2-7	CATSRAGNYEQYF
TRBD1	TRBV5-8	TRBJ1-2	CASSNGTGLSTNYGYTF
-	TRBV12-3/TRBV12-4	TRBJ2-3	CASSQGDTQYF
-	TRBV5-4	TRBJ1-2	CASSADLTGTSYGYTF
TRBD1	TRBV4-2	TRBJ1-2	CASSPRTGGDYGYTF
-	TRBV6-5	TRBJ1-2	CASSQTGFYGYTF
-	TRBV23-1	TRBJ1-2	CASSPREGNYGYTF
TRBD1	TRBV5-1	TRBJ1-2	CASRDDRGPKGYTF
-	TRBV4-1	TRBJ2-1	CASSQEKLSDEQFF
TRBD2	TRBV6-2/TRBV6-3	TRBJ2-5	CASSYRRGLAGVRQETQYF